This TCR beta chain came from a study of shared clonotypes between healthy human individuals. On the study more broadly: The study used three CD4 naive, three CD4 memory, two CD8 naive and one CD8 memory plate per donor.

The V gene lost 2 bases and the J gene lost 3 bases, with 13 bases spanning the gap. The CDR3 is made up of 14 amino acids. From germline, CDR1 is GTSNPN and CDR2 SVGIG (reference sequence). Terminally differentiated effector memory CD45RA+ cells were excluded from the naive CD8 cells, which were CD45RO-negative and positively selected for CCR7. Libraries were prepared by immunoSEQ multiplex PCR; TCRdb keeps only in-frame clonotypes and omits some of them. The sample contains about 2.1 million clones, 93% of which appear only once. This TCR came from a man aged 18 to 30 in good health. Some clones in this sample may be carry-over from other donors' samples. The chain recombines TRBV30 with TRBJ1-1; possible D gene TRBD1, 6 bases. The sample was naive CD8+ T cells from PBMCs. CDR3 residues: CAWSSFQGYTEAFF. CDR3 bases: TGTGCCTGGAGTAGCTTCCAGGGGTACACTGAAGCTTTCTTT.